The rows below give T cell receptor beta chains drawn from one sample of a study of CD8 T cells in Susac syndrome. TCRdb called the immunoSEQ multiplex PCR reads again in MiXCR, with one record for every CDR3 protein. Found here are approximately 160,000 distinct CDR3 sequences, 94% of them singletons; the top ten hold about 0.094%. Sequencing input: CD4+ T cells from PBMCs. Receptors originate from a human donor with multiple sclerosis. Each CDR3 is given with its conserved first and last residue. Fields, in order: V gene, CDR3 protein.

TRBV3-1 CASSPPGQGSSGELFF
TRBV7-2 CASSLEPYEQYF
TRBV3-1 CASSFLAGKSYEQYF
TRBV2 CASSGDTYEQYF
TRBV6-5 CASSYTHDYGYTF
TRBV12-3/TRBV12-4 CASGPGVSTDTQYF
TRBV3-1 CASSHGTGSQTQYF
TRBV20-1 CTVEGGLGDFQYF
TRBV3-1 CASSQPLGNTEAFF
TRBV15 CATSTPNTGELFF
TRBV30 CAWANLWETQYF
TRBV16 CASGPTSGSYEQYF
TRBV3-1 CASSQGGSGTQYF
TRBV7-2 CASSPGLAGNQYF
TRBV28 CASTSVSPSYEQYF
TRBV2 CASSGDGGGYTF
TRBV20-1 CSASRGNTIYF
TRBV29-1 CSVFGRTYEQYF
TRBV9 CASSVAAGLDEKLFF
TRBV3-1 CASSVPVGVQYF
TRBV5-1 CASSPMTFSSYEQYF
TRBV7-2 CASSQPQGRENGYTF
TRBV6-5 CATCLDPSYNEQFF
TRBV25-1 CASSDTRIGNTIYF
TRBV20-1 CSADTGFNTGELFF
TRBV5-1 CASSYQGGANVLTF
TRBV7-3 CASSPTRDTQYF
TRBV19 CASSARDVVYGYTF
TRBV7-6 CASSSRVAADTQYF
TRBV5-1 CASSSQSGPEKTQYF
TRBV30 CAWRGQGHTEAFF
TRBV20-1 CSASRQAYGYTF
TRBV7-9 CASSYDPSYEQYF